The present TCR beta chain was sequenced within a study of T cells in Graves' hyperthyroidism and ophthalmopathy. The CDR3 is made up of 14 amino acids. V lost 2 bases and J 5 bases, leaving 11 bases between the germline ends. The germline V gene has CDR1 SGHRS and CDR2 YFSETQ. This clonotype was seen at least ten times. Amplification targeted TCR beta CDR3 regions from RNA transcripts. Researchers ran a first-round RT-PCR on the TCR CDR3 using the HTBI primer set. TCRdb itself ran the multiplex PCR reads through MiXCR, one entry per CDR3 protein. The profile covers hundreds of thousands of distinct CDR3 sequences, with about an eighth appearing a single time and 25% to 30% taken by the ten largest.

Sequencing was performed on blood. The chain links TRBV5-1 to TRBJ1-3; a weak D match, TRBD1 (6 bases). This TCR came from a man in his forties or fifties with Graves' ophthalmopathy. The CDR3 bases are TGCGCCAGCAGCTTCCCGGACAGCAGAAACACCATATATTTT. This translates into CASSFPDSRNTIYF.